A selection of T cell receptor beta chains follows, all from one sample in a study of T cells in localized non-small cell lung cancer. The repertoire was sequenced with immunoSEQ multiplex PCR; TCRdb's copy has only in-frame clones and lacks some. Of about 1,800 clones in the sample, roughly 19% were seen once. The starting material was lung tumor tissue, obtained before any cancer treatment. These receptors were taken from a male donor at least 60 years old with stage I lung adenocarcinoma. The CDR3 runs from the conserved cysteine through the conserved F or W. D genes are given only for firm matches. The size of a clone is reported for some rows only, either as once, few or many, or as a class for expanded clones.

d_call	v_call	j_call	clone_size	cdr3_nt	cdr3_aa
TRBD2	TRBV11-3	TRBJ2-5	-	TGTGCCAGCAGCCAGAGGGCTAGCGGGGGGGCCTGGCAAGAGACCCAGTACTTC	CASSQRASGGAWQETQYF
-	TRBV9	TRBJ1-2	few	TGTGCCAGCAGTGAAAACTGGGAAGTTAACTATGGCTACACCTTC	CASSENWEVNYGYTF
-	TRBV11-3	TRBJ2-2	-	TGTGCCAGCAGCTTAACAGGGCCATCCCTCGGGGAGCTGTTTTTT	CASSLTGPSLGELFF
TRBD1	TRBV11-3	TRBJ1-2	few	TGTGCCAGCAGCCCAGATGGGGGACAGCCCTATGGCTACACCTTC	CASSPDGGQPYGYTF
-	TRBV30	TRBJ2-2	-	TGTGCCTGGAGTGTAACGGGGGCTGGGACCGGGGAGCTGTTTTTT	CAWSVTGAGTGELFF
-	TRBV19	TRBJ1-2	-	TGTGCCAGTTACAGACAGAACTATGGCTACACCTTC	CASYRQNYGYTF
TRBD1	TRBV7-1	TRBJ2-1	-	TGTGCCAGCAGCTCAGTCCCGAGGGTTGGGGGACAGGGCGAGCCCTACAATGAGCAGTTCTTC	CASSSVPRVGGQGEPYNEQFF
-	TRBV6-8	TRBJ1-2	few	TGTGCCAGCAGTTACGCCTTAGCTAACTATGGCTACACCTTC	CASSYALANYGYTF
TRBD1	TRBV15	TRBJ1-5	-	TGTGCCACCAGCAGAGATGTCAGGGGGTACGGCCAGCCCCAGCATTTT	CATSRDVRGYGQPQHF
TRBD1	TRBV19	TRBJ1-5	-	TGTGCCAGTAGCAAAGACAGGGGCTCGCCTCAGCCCCAGCATTTT	CASSKDRGSPQPQHF
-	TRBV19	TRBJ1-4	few	TGTGCCAGTAGTATCCCCGCCGGAGGAATTAAACTGTTTTTT	CASSIPAGGIKLFF
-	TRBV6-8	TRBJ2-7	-	TGTGCCAGCGAGTTGGACAGCTCCTACGAGCAGTACTTC	CASELDSSYEQYF
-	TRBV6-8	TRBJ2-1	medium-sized	TGTGCCAGCAGTTACCAGCGACGGGCTGAGCAGTTCTTC	CASSYQRRAEQFF
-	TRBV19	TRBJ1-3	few	TGTGCCAGTAGTATCAACAGGGTCAGTGGAAACACCATATATTTT	CASSINRVSGNTIYF
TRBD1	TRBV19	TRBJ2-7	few	TGTGCCAGTAGTCCTCAGGGGGTCAACGAGCAGTACTTC	CASSPQGVNEQYF
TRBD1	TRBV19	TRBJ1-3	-	TGTGCCAGTAGTAGTATTGAGACAGGGGGTCCGTTCGGAAACACCATATATTTT	CASSSIETGGPFGNTIYF
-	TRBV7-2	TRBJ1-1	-	TGTGCCAGCAGCTTTAACAGGAACACTGAAGCTTTCTTT	CASSFNRNTEAFF
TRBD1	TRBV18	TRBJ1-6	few	TGTGCCAGCTCACGATTGACAGGGGGTTCCTATAATTCACCCCTCCACTTT	CASSRLTGGSYNSPLHF
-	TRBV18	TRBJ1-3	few	TGTGCCAGCTCACCCACCCAGGAGAGCTCTGGAAACACCATATATTTT	CASSPTQESSGNTIYF
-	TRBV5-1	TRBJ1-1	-	TGCGCCAGCAGCTTCGGGGTACTAGGTACTGAAGCTTTCTTT	CASSFGVLGTEAFF